The rows below give T cell receptor beta chains drawn from one sample of a study of HIV-infected patients and healthy controls. TCRdb fed the 5' RACE reads into MiXCR, producing one record per CDR3 protein. Seen here are approximately 15,000 distinct CDR3 sequences, 5.5% observed once, and the top ten hold roughly 2%. The sequencing sample was made of blood. The receptors stem from an adult in good health. The CDR3 runs from the conserved cysteine through the conserved F or W. D genes are given only for firm matches. Part of the rows lack a size; the others show once, few, many or a class for expanded clones.

clone_size j_call v_call d_call cdr3_nt cdr3_aa
medium-sized TRBJ2-1 TRBV7-9 - TGTGCCAGCAGTTATTCGACATCCCTTGACAATGAGCAGTTCTTC CASSYSTSLDNEQFF
large TRBJ2-6 TRBV6-1 - TGTGCCAGCAGTGGGGGGAGCTCTGGGGCCAACGTCCTGACTTTC CASSGGSSGANVLTF
- TRBJ2-1 TRBV29-1 TRBD2 TGCACCGGGACTAGCGGGGGGCTTTTAAATGAGCAGTTCTTC CTGTSGGLLNEQFF
many TRBJ2-4 TRBV6-2/TRBV6-3 - TGTGCCAGCACAAGTACTAGCAACATTCAGTACTTC CASTSTSNIQYF
- TRBJ1-1 TRBV7-6 - TGTGCCAGCAGCCATCCAATGAAGAACACTGAAGCTTTCTTT CASSHPMKNTEAFF
many TRBJ2-1 TRBV19 - TGTGCCAGTAGAAACCTGGGGGGGCGAGGGGATGAGCAGTTCTTC CASRNLGGRGDEQFF
- TRBJ2-7 TRBV11-3 - TGTGCCAGCAGCACGGGACACACCTACGAGCAGTACTTC CASSTGHTYEQYF
many TRBJ1-5 TRBV7-2 - TGTGCCAGCAGCTCCCTTTCCGGGGAGGGTCAGCCCCAGCATTTT CASSSLSGEGQPQHF
many TRBJ2-3 TRBV5-1 - TGCGCCAGCAGCTTGGCTTCTTGGGCCAGTGGCACAGATACGCAGTATTTT CASSLASWASGTDTQYF
many TRBJ1-2 TRBV6-1 - TGTGCCAGCAGCGGGCCCGGCGGCGGGGTTTATGGCTACACCTTC CASSGPGGGVYGYTF
many TRBJ2-5 TRBV7-2 - TGTGCCAGCAGCTTAGGGGCTGGGGGGCAGTACTTC CASSLGAGGQYF
- TRBJ2-3 TRBV7-9 TRBD2 TGTGCCAGCAGCTTATACGGGGGGGCGGCAGATACGCAGTATTTT CASSLYGGAADTQYF
many TRBJ2-7 TRBV27 TRBD1 TGTGCCAGCAGTTTAACCGGGACAGCGTACGAGCAGTACTTC CASSLTGTAYEQYF
- TRBJ1-4 TRBV4-2 TRBD1 TGTGCCAGCAGCCAAGGACAGGGGGCCGGGCATGAAAAACTGTTTTTT CASSQGQGAGHEKLFF
many TRBJ1-3 TRBV5-1 TRBD1 TGCGCCAGCAGCTCCGGGACAGGCGCCTCCATATATTTT CASSSGTGASIYF
- TRBJ2-2 TRBV20-1 TRBD2 TGCAGTGCTGCCTACGGGGGGGGGTACACCGGGGAGCTGTTTTTT CSAAYGGGYTGELFF
- TRBJ1-1 TRBV5-5 - TGTGCCAGCAGCACGAGGGGGATGGGGGGGAACACTGAAGCTTTCTTT CASSTRGMGGNTEAFF
many TRBJ1-5 TRBV7-6 - TGTGCCAGCAGCTTAGTACGGGACGGATTTATCAATCAGCCCCAGCATTTT CASSLVRDGFINQPQHF
many TRBJ2-1 TRBV2 - TGTGCCAGCAGTGGATCCCCGAATGAGCAGTTCTTC CASSGSPNEQFF
many TRBJ2-3 TRBV7-9 - TGTGCCAGCAGCTTAGAGGCAGTCACAGATACGCAGTATTTT CASSLEAVTDTQYF
many TRBJ2-3 TRBV7-6 - TGTGCCAGCACCCTAGGAGGGGGGGGGGGCACAGATACGCAGTATTTT CASTLGGGGGTDTQYF
many TRBJ2-1 TRBV28 - TGTGCCAGCAGACTGGACCCCGGGACTCCTTACAATGAGCAGTTCTTC CASRLDPGTPYNEQFF
many TRBJ1-4 TRBV12-3/TRBV12-4 TRBD1 TGTGCCAGCAGCCCTCGGACAGGGTACAAACTGTTTTTT CASSPRTGYKLFF
many TRBJ2-7 TRBV2 - TGTGCCAGCAGTAAGGGACTGGCCTCCTACGAGCAGTACTTC CASSKGLASYEQYF
few TRBJ2-1 TRBV9 - TGTGCCAGCAGCCCCACGGGACTTTACAATGAGCAGTTCTTC CASSPTGLYNEQFF
many TRBJ1-5 TRBV6-2/TRBV6-3 - TGTGCCAGCAGTTATTTGGTATTGAAGACCGGACAGAGGAATCAGCCCCAGCATTTT CASSYLVLKTGQRNQPQHF
medium-sized TRBJ2-1 TRBV2 TRBD1 TGTGCCAGCAGTGGCCAGGGGGCAGGCTATGAGCAGTTCTTC CASSGQGAGYEQFF
many TRBJ1-1 TRBV7-6 - TGTGCCAGCAGCCTGACAGGTTTGAACACTGAAGCTTTCTTT CASSLTGLNTEAFF
many TRBJ2-7 TRBV6-4 - TGTGCCAGCAGTGACGACTCCTACGAGCAGTACTTC CASSDDSYEQYF
many TRBJ1-1 TRBV7-2 TRBD1 TGTGCCAGCAGCCACGGACAGGGGGCGATAGGACGTAACACTGAAGCTTTCTTT CASSHGQGAIGRNTEAFF
many TRBJ2-3 TRBV19 - TGTGCCAGTAGTATAGATCTGGCGGGGACGATAACAGATACGCAGTATTTT CASSIDLAGTITDTQYF
many TRBJ2-4 TRBV21-1 - TGTGCCAGCACGACAGGGTTAGCCAAAAACATTCAGTACTTC CASTTGLAKNIQYF
many TRBJ2-3 TRBV27 - TGTGCCAGCAGTTTAAAGCGCCCATACACAGATACGCAGTATTTT CASSLKRPYTDTQYF
many TRBJ2-2 TRBV24-1 - TGTGCCACCAGTGACCGACAGGCTAGATCGAACACCGGGGAGCTGTTTTTT CATSDRQARSNTGELFF
many TRBJ1-1 TRBV12-3/TRBV12-4 - TGTGCCAGCAGCAGGGTGGATGAAGCTTTCTTT CASSRVDEAFF
few TRBJ1-1 TRBV5-4 TRBD1 TGTGCCAGCAGCAAACCGGGACAGCCGATGATGGAAGCTTTCTTT CASSKPGQPMMEAFF
many TRBJ1-6 TRBV27 - TGTGCCAGCAGTTTTGGGGATTGGGGTAATTCACCCCTCCACTTT CASSFGDWGNSPLHF
medium-sized TRBJ2-3 TRBV19 - TGTGCCAGTAGTTTATTAAGGACTAGCACAGATACGCAGTATTTT CASSLLRTSTDTQYF
few TRBJ2-3 TRBV6-2/TRBV6-3 TRBD2 TGTGCCAGCAGAAATCCTGCGGGGGGGGGCACAGATACGCAGTATTTT CASRNPAGGGTDTQYF
few TRBJ1-3 TRBV15 - TGTGCCACCAGCAGAGACTACAGCTCTGGAAACACCATATATTTT CATSRDYSSGNTIYF
many TRBJ2-5 TRBV5-1 - TGCGCCAGCAGCCGACCCGAAGCCCAAGAGACCCAGTACTTC CASSRPEAQETQYF
medium-sized TRBJ1-2 TRBV7-2 TRBD1 TGTGCCAGCAGCTTAAGGACAGGTGGCCCATATGGCTACACCTTC CASSLRTGGPYGYTF
many TRBJ2-5 TRBV7-2 - TGTGCCAGCAGCTTAATCGGGACTGAAGCTAATAGTGGGAAGACCCAGTACTTC CASSLIGTEANSGKTQYF
many TRBJ2-3 TRBV11-2 TRBD2 TGTGCCAGCAGCCCCAGGACTAGCGGGTACACAGATACGCAGTATTTT CASSPRTSGYTDTQYF
many TRBJ1-5 TRBV7-2 - TGTGCCAGCAGCCCCCAGGGGATCGGTCAGCCCCAGCATTTT CASSPQGIGQPQHF